This TCR beta chain was found in a study of T cell clonality in common variable immunodeficiency. The ends were cut back, 0 bases at V and 2 bases at J, with 12 bases in the middle. Germline values: CDR1 MRHNA, CDR2 SNTAGT. The CDR3 extends over 16 amino acids. The sample holds many counts of this clone. The read ends 3 residues shy of where the CDR3 ends; the end is completed using the germline J gene. Sequencing used immunoSEQ multiplex PCR; TCRdb keeps in-frame clones, though not all of them. The data show under 40,000 clones, none appearing only once, with approximately 3% held by the ten largest. Heparinized whole blood, roughly 4.5 to 9 ml, came from each donor.

This clonotype was sampled from a person between 18 and 75 years old in good health. Sequenced sample: peripheral blood mononuclear cells. V gene TRBV6-4 combines with J gene TRBJ2-3; no reliable D call. CDR3 DNA (partial): TGTGCCAGCAGTGACTCTGTGGGCAGATCCACAGATACG. Amino acids: CASSDSVGRSTDT. The complete CDR3 reads CASSDSVGRSTDTQYF.